This entry lists 13 T cell receptor beta chains sequenced from one sample in a study of shared clonotypes between healthy human individuals. This table comes from immunoSEQ multiplex PCR, and its TCRdb copy is limited to in-frame clones, with some not included. Among approximately 980,000 clones listed, 60% to 85% were seen once. The sequenced sample consisted of memory CD4+ T cells sorted from blood. Subset indicated: CD45RA-negative fraction. The receptor source for this set is a young man in good health.

This clone came up a few times. The genes are TRBV7-9 and TRBJ2-3, with TRBD2 matching over 8 bases. The CDR3 totals 12 residues. Germline V gives CDR1 SEHNR, CDR2 FQNEAQ (reference sequence). J lost 2 bases, V lost 11 bases, and 3 bases had no gene match. CDR3 residues: CAPGGLTDTQYF. In DNA, the CDR3 is TGTGCCCCGGGAGGGCTCACAGATACGCAGTATTTT.

The chain is built from TRBV19 and TRBJ2-1, with 8 bases that match TRBD2. The CDR3 is 14 residues long. Germline V lookup: CDR1 LNHDA, CDR2 SQIVND (reference sequence). Trimming removed 9 bases from V and 6 bases from J; junction bases left unmatched: 10. This CDR3 reads CASSASGGPNEQFF. The CDR3, as DNA: TGTGCCAGCTCAGCCAGCGGGGGACCCAATGAGCAGTTCTTC.

This clone was observed a few times. The chain has TRBV5-1 and TRBJ2-3, with 10 bases matching TRBD2. Losses at the gene ends were 4 bases for V and 4 bases for J; bases not matched to a gene: 6. The CDR3 runs to 15 residues. Germline V lookup: CDR1 SGHRS, CDR2 YFSETQ. In DNA form, the CDR3 reads TGCGCCAGCAGCAAGAGCGGGGGGGCCTCAGATACGCAGTATTTT. Protein product: CASSKSGGASDTQYF.

The chain combines TRBV2 with TRBJ1-6; the D gene is possibly TRBD1 (5 bases). The CDR3 sequence is 14 residues long. In germline, CDR1 is SNHLY, CDR2 FYNNEI. The V and J ends lost 7 bases and 0 bases respectively, with 7 bases between them. The CDR3 sequence: CASNGASYNSPLHF. CDR3 DNA sequence: TGTGCCAGCAACGGGGCCTCCTATAATTCACCCCTCCACTTT.

The chain employs TRBV2 and TRBJ1-2; possible D gene TRBD1, 5 bases. Trimming took 6 bases from V and 5 from J, leaving 19 bases between them. Germline-derived CDR1 and CDR2 are SNHLY and FYNNEI. This CDR3 has 15 amino acids. The CDR3 spells CASREGSAILYGYTF. As DNA, the CDR3 is TGTGCCAGCAGAGAGGGGTCCGCCATCCTTTATGGCTACACCTTC.

DNA of the CDR3: TGCGCCAGCAGCTTTGGAGGCCAGATATTCTATGGCTACACCTTC. Translated: CASSFGGQIFYGYTF. This chain joins TRBV5-1 and TRBJ1-2; D is unresolved. This CDR3 comprises 15 residues. Germline loops: CDR1 SGHRS, CDR2 YFSETQ. V lost 2 bases to trimming and J lost 4 bases, with 15 bases between them.

The V gene is TRBV5-4, the J gene TRBJ2-2; 8 nucleotides match TRBD1. The CDR3 runs 17 residues. With 3 bases clipped from V and 1 base from J, the junction kept 8 bases outside the gene matches. The germline CDR1 and CDR2 sequences are SGHNT and YYREEE (reference sequence). CDR3 in amino acids: CASSSGTGGRNTGELFF. Written as DNA, the CDR3 is TGTGCCAGCAGCTCTGGGACAGGAGGGAGGAACACCGGGGAGCTGTTTTTT.

About this clone itself: Other DNA sequences in the same sample also yield this CDR3. The V and J genes are TRBV7-2 and TRBJ2-5, with 8 bases fitting TRBD1. V was clipped by 5 bases and J by 5 bases; unmatched bases: 7. CDR3 length: 14 residues. Germline-derived CDR1 and CDR2 are SGHTA and FQGNSA. CDR3 loop: CASSPGQGGETQYF. The CDR3 DNA follows: TGTGCCAGCAGCCCCGGACAGGGTGGGGAGACCCAGTACTTC. The complete variable domain, with remaining parts taken from reference TRBV7-2 and TRBJ2-5, reads GAGVSQSPSNKVTEKGKDVELRCDPISGHTALYWYRQSLGQGLEFLIYFQGNSAPDKSGLPSDRFSAERTGGSVSTLTIQRTQQEDSAVYLCASSPGQGGETQYFGPGTRLLVL.

This chain uses TRBV5-6 with TRBJ2-2; D call uncertain. The length of the CDR3 is 15 residues. The V and J ends lost 4 bases and 3 bases respectively, with 13 bases between them. The germline gives CDR1 SGHDT, CDR2 YYEEEE. The CDR3 sequence: CASSPSAGYTGELFF. CDR3 sequence (DNA): TGTGCCAGCAGCCCGTCGGCTGGCTACACCGGGGAGCTGTTTTTT. Combining the CDR3 with reference TRBV5-6 and TRBJ2-2 gives the whole variable domain DAGVTQSPTHLIKTRGQQVTLRCSPKSGHDTVSWYQQALGQGPQFIFQYYEEEERQRGNFPDRFSGHQFPNYSSELNVNALLLGDSALYLCASSPSAGYTGELFFGEGSRLTVL.

The chain is built from TRBV30 and TRBJ1-2; unclear D gene. This CDR3 comprises 13 residues. The germline CDR1 and CDR2 sequences are GTSNPN and SVGIG (reference sequence). V was clipped by 1 base and J by 6 bases, with 12 bases between them. CDR3: CAWSGGQSDGYTF. CDR3 DNA: TGTGCCTGGAGTGGTGGGCAGAGCGATGGCTACACCTTC.

This clone was seen only once. The chain recombines TRBV19 with TRBJ2-1; D perhaps matches TRBD2 (5 bases). The CDR3 runs to 16 residues. Germline CDR1 reads LNHDA; CDR2 reads SQIVND (reference sequence). The V end was cut by 2 bases, the J end by 5 bases, with 16 bases between. In DNA form, the CDR3 reads TGTGCCAGTAGTATAATCCGGGATACATACCACAATGAGCAGTTCTTC. Translating gives CASSIIRDTYHNEQFF.

This clone is a singleton in its sample. The V call is TRBV11-2, the J call TRBJ1-3; TRBD1 aligns across 9 bases. The CDR3 length is 16 residues. The V and J ends lost 1 base and 3 bases, in that order; junction bases with no gene match: 4. The V gene's germline CDR1 is SGHAT and CDR2 FQNNGV. CDR3 DNA sequence: TGTGCCAGCAGCTTAGTTGGACAGGGGTTTGGAAACACCATATATTTT. Translation gives CASSLVGQGFGNTIYF.

This clone was seen a handful of times. The chain joins TRBV4-1 to TRBJ1-4, with a weak D call TRBD1 (5 bases). Germline CDR1 is MGHRA and CDR2 is YSYEKL. The CDR3 covers 15 residues. Between the trimmed V and J ends, which lost 7 bases and 7 bases, there was a span of 19 bases. The CDR3 reads CASNAGEGLGEKLFF. Written as DNA, the CDR3 is TGCGCCAGCAATGCCGGAGAGGGGCTGGGTGAAAAACTGTTTTTT.